Listed below are T cell receptor beta chains from one sample, sequenced in a study of blood T cell repertoires in COVID-19. Produced via immunoSEQ multiplex PCR; TCRdb's table is partial and in-frame only. The repertoire holds approximately 140,000 clones, with 85% to 90% as singletons. Source material: peripheral blood. These receptors were collected from a man between 18 and 29 years old with COVID-19, enrolled during active disease. The CDR3 runs from the conserved cysteine through the conserved F or W. Each record gives: V gene, clone size, J gene, D gene, CDR3 protein, CDR3 DNA. The D gene is left open where the match is weak. Only some rows state a clone size, as once, few, many or a class for expanded clones.

v_gene: TRBV7-2
abundance: NA
j_gene: TRBJ2-7
d_gene: TRBD2
CDR3aa: CASSSPGLGVREQYF
CDR3nt: TGTGCCAGCAGCTCACCGGGACTAGGGGTTCGCGAGCAGTACTTC

v_gene: TRBV11-2
abundance: NA
j_gene: TRBJ2-5
d_gene: TRBD1
CDR3aa: CASSLDRGQYF
CDR3nt: TGTGCCAGCAGCTTGGACAGGGGACAGTACTTC

v_gene: TRBV4-3
abundance: NA
j_gene: TRBJ1-1
d_gene: NA
CDR3aa: CASSQGTRGGAEAFF
CDR3nt: TGCGCCAGCAGCCAAGGCACAAGGGGGGGTGCTGAAGCTTTCTTT

v_gene: TRBV4-1
abundance: NA
j_gene: TRBJ1-5
d_gene: TRBD1
CDR3aa: CASSQGTGALNQPQHF
CDR3nt: TGCGCCAGCAGCCAAGGGACAGGGGCCCTAAATCAGCCCCAGCATTTT

v_gene: TRBV11-2
abundance: few
j_gene: TRBJ1-3
d_gene: NA
CDR3aa: CASHKGTQGNTIYF
CDR3nt: TGTGCCAGCCATAAAGGGACACAAGGAAACACCATATATTTT

v_gene: TRBV5-1
abundance: NA
j_gene: TRBJ1-2
d_gene: NA
CDR3aa: CASSRWTGKDNYGYTF
CDR3nt: TGCGCCAGCAGCCGGTGGACGGGAAAAGATAACTATGGCTACACCTTC

v_gene: TRBV20-1
abundance: NA
j_gene: TRBJ1-6
d_gene: NA
CDR3aa: CSASRGRYNSPLHF
CDR3nt: TGCAGTGCTAGTCGAGGCAGATATAATTCACCCCTCCACTTT

v_gene: TRBV5-6
abundance: NA
j_gene: TRBJ1-5
d_gene: NA
CDR3aa: CASSPQGNQPQHF
CDR3nt: TGTGCCAGCAGCCCGCAGGGAAATCAGCCCCAGCATTTT

v_gene: TRBV28
abundance: NA
j_gene: TRBJ2-7
d_gene: NA
CDR3aa: CASSLLGAGESYEQYF
CDR3nt: TGTGCCAGCAGTTTGCTCGGGGCAGGGGAATCCTACGAGCAGTACTTC

v_gene: TRBV5-1
abundance: NA
j_gene: TRBJ1-6
d_gene: NA
CDR3aa: CASSLTTPDNSPLHF
CDR3nt: TGCGCCAGCAGCTTAACTACACCGGATAATTCACCCCTCCACTTT

v_gene: TRBV28
abundance: NA
j_gene: TRBJ1-5
d_gene: NA
CDR3aa: CASSPPGQPQHF
CDR3nt: TGTGCCAGCAGCCCCCCCGGGCAGCCCCAGCATTTT

v_gene: TRBV19
abundance: NA
j_gene: TRBJ2-5
d_gene: TRBD1
CDR3aa: CASSPPGDRGQETQYF
CDR3nt: TGTGCCAGTAGTCCCCCGGGGGACAGGGGCCAAGAGACCCAGTACTTC

v_gene: TRBV28
abundance: NA
j_gene: TRBJ1-5
d_gene: NA
CDR3aa: CASSLGDRDTYSNQPQHF
CDR3nt: TGTGCCAGCAGTTTAGGAGACCGGGACACTTATAGCAATCAGCCCCAGCATTTT

v_gene: TRBV7-9
abundance: NA
j_gene: TRBJ2-7
d_gene: TRBD2
CDR3aa: CASSSKGLAGIEQYF
CDR3nt: TGTGCCAGCAGCTCAAAAGGACTAGCGGGAATCGAGCAGTACTTC

v_gene: TRBV2
abundance: NA
j_gene: TRBJ2-2
d_gene: TRBD1
CDR3aa: CASRSDRRNTGELFF
CDR3nt: TGTGCCAGCAGATCGGACAGGAGGAACACCGGGGAGCTGTTTTTT

v_gene: TRBV19
abundance: once
j_gene: TRBJ1-2
d_gene: NA
CDR3aa: CASSTLYGYTF
CDR3nt: TGTGCCAGTAGTACCCTTTATGGCTACACCTTC

v_gene: TRBV28
abundance: NA
j_gene: TRBJ2-2
d_gene: NA
CDR3aa: CASSSRRDSNTGELFF
CDR3nt: TGTGCCAGCAGTTCCCGCCGGGATTCGAACACCGGGGAGCTGTTTTTT

v_gene: TRBV7-2
abundance: NA
j_gene: TRBJ2-7
d_gene: NA
CDR3aa: CASSLVRTSYEQYF
CDR3nt: TGTGCCAGCAGCTTGGTTCGAACTTCCTACGAGCAGTACTTC

v_gene: TRBV6-1
abundance: NA
j_gene: TRBJ2-6
d_gene: TRBD2
CDR3aa: CASSAPPSGSSGANVLTF
CDR3nt: TGTGCCAGCAGTGCTCCGCCTAGCGGGAGTTCTGGGGCCAACGTCCTGACTTTC

v_gene: TRBV6-2/TRBV6-3
abundance: NA
j_gene: TRBJ2-3
d_gene: NA
CDR3aa: CASSSRTSFFTDTQYF
CDR3nt: TGTGCCAGCAGTTCCCGGACAAGTTTTTTCACAGATACGCAGTATTTT

v_gene: TRBV7-9
abundance: NA
j_gene: TRBJ2-1
d_gene: NA
CDR3aa: CASSLVDNEQFF
CDR3nt: TGTGCCAGCAGCTTAGTCGACAATGAGCAGTTCTTC

v_gene: TRBV4-3
abundance: NA
j_gene: TRBJ1-4
d_gene: NA
CDR3aa: CASSQSVRDFATNEKLLF
CDR3nt: TGCGCCAGCAGCCAAAGCGTGAGGGACTTTGCAACTAATGAAAAACTGCTTTTT